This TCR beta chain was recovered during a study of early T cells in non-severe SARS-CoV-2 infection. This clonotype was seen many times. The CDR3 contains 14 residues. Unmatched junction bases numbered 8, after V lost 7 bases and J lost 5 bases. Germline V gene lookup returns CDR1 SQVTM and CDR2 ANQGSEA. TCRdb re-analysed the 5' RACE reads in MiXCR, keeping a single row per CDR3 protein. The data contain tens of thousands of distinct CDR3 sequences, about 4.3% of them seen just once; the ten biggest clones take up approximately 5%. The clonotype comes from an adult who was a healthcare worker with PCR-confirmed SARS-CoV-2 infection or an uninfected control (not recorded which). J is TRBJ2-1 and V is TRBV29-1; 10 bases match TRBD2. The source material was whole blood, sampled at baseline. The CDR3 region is CSARAGGLNNEQFF. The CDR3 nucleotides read TGCAGCGCTCGAGCGGGAGGGTTAAACAATGAGCAGTTCTTC.